This TCR beta chain was recorded in a study of regulatory T cells in long-lasting Graves disease. Specified time point: newly diagnosed GD, antithyroid drugs for less than 3 months. PBMCs were the source of the RNA used for TCR sequencing. It was by American Thyroid Association guidelines that Graves' disease was diagnosed. As collected, the peripheral blood samples measured nine milliliters each and went into EDTA tubes. V was cut by 5 bases and J by 6 bases, with 14 bases left in between. The germline CDR1 and CDR2 sequences are SGHAT and FQNNGV. The CDR3 has 13 amino acids. This clonotype was counted ten times or more. For TCR beta, libraries came from iRepertoire HTBI primers and Arm-PCR of CDR3 regions. TCRdb itself ran the multiplex PCR reads through MiXCR, one entry per CDR3 protein. The table records about 430,000 distinct CDR3 sequences, approximately 15% of them present only once. The sample also formed part of further work on T cells in Graves' hyperthyroidism and ophthalmopathy. That report notes: The study defined stable Graves' hyperthyroidism as no ophthalmopathy progression within 18 months.

This TCR derives from a woman in her 40s with Graves disease. The sequences come from peripheral blood mononuclear cells (PBMCs), collected at new diagnosis, from a patient treated with antithyroid drugs. The chain links TRBV11-2 to TRBJ2-7; a possible D gene is TRBD2 (5 bases). The CDR3: CASSPARGVEQYF. The CDR3 nucleotides read TGTGCCAGCAGCCCAGCACGGGGAGTCGAGCAGTACTTC. The complete variable domain, with remaining parts taken from reference TRBV11-2 and TRBJ2-7, reads EAGVAQSPRYKIIEKRQSVAFWCNPISGHATLYWYQQILGQGPKLLIQFQNNGVVDDSQLPKDRFSAERLKGVDSTLKIQPAKLEDSAVYLCASSPARGVEQYFGPGTRLTVT.